This entry lists 26 T cell receptor beta chains sequenced from one sample in a study of shared clonotypes between healthy human individuals. Produced via immunoSEQ multiplex PCR; TCRdb's table is partial and in-frame only. The sample consists of hundreds of thousands of clones, roughly 95% of them appearing once. Sequences were obtained from naive CD4+ T cells sorted from blood. Specified subset: CD45RA+ positively selected. Receptor source: a woman in her 30s in good health.

This CDR3 is CASSRGGWTDTQYF. The CDR3 DNA is TGTGCCAGCAGTCGGGGGGGGTGGACAGATACGCAGTATTTT. The chain is built from TRBV28 and TRBJ2-3; the match to TRBD2 covers 8 bases. This CDR3 spans 14 amino acids. J lost 3 bases, V lost 5 bases, and 4 bases had no gene match. Germline-derived CDR1 and CDR2 are MDHEN and SYDVKM.

V usage is TRBV18 and J usage is TRBJ1-3, with unresolved D. CDR3 length: 16 amino acids. The germline CDR1 and CDR2 sequences are KGHSH and LQKENI. The V end lost 2 bases, the J end lost 1 base, and 12 bases lay between the germline ends. CDR3 loop: CASSPRQLTSGNTIYF. The CDR3 nucleotides are TGTGCCAGCTCACCAAGGCAGCTTACTTCTGGAAACACCATATATTTT. The variable domain in full, with the rest retrieved from reference TRBV18 and TRBJ1-3, is NAGVMQNPRHLVRRRGQEARLRCSPMKGHSHVYWYRQLPEEGLKFMVYLQKENIIDESGMPKERFSAEFPKEGPSILRIQQVVRGDSAAYFCASSPRQLTSGNTIYFGEGSWLTVV.

V usage is TRBV5-1 and J usage is TRBJ1-1, with 7 bases identical to TRBD1. Germline-derived CDR1 and CDR2 are SGHRS and YFSETQ. CDR3 size: 14 residues. With V trimmed by 2 bases and J by 9 bases, 10 bases remained unmatched. The CDR3 loop is CASSLTRGRRQAFF. The CDR3 DNA reads as TGCGCCAGCAGCTTAACCAGGGGGAGGCGGCAAGCTTTCTTT.

J is TRBJ1-4 and V is TRBV7-6, with unresolved D. The CDR3 length is 15 residues. Germline V lookup: CDR1 SGHVS, CDR2 FNYEAQ. The V gene lost 8 bases and the J gene lost 4 bases, with 17 bases spanning the gap. The CDR3 is CASGFGNSLNEKLFF. The CDR3 DNA follows: TGTGCCAGCGGATTCGGTAACAGTCTTAATGAAAAACTGTTTTTT.

The rearrangement joins TRBV6-1 to TRBJ1-1; 7 bases line up with TRBD1. CDR1 MNHNS and CDR2 SASEGT come from the germline V gene. The CDR3 totals 15 residues. With V trimmed by 6 bases and J by 5 bases, 12 bases remained unmatched. The CDR3 is CASSLKQGVQTEAFF. The DNA of the CDR3 is TGTGCCAGCAGCCTCAAGCAGGGGGTGCAGACTGAAGCTTTCTTT.

The chain links TRBV19 to TRBJ1-2; 7 positions match TRBD1. The length of the CDR3 is 14 residues. CDR1 LNHDA and CDR2 SQIVND come from the germline V gene (reference sequence). V was clipped by 6 bases and J by 2 bases; unmatched bases: 6. This chain's CDR3 is CASSRQGLNYGYTF. CDR3 in DNA: TGTGCCAGTAGCCGACAGGGCCTAAACTATGGCTACACCTTC.

The chain is built from TRBV19 and TRBJ2-1, with D perhaps TRBD2 (5 bases). V dropped 4 bases and J dropped 4 bases, with 14 bases sitting between them. This CDR3 is built from 15 residues. Germline V gene sequence: CDR1 LNHDA, CDR2 SQIVND (reference sequence). The CDR3 nucleotides read TGTGCCAGTAGTAGGCAGCGGATATTATACAATGAGCAGTTCTTC. Translation gives CASSRQRILYNEQFF.

V usage is TRBV11-1 and J usage is TRBJ1-5; no definite D call. The CDR3 contains 14 residues. Germline loops: CDR1 SGHAT, CDR2 FQDESV (reference sequence). The V and J ends lost 5 bases and 0 bases respectively, with 8 bases between them. CDR3 residues: CASSHSGSNQPQHF. The CDR3 nucleotides read TGTGCCAGCAGCCACTCAGGTAGCAATCAGCCCCAGCATTTT.

The chain links TRBV4-2 to TRBJ2-7; the match to TRBD2 covers 7 bases. J was trimmed by 2 bases and V by 4 bases; bases with no gene match: 5. Germline V gene data show CDR1 as LGHNA and CDR2 as YNFKEQ. The length of the CDR3 is 14 residues. The CDR3 protein is CASSPGLVPYEQYF. CDR3 DNA sequence: TGTGCCAGCAGCCCAGGACTAGTCCCCTACGAGCAGTACTTC.

The V and J genes are TRBV18 and TRBJ2-7; 9 bases align to TRBD1. Trimming cost V 1 base and J 5 bases; bases outside gene matches: 3. The germline V gene encodes CDR1 KGHSH and CDR2 LQKENI. The CDR3 runs to 14 residues. CDR3 coding DNA: TGTGCCAGCTCACCACGGACAGGGGAGGACGAGCAGTACTTC. Encoded protein: CASSPRTGEDEQYF. Drawing the rest from reference TRBV18 and TRBJ2-7, the complete variable domain is NAGVMQNPRHLVRRRGQEARLRCSPMKGHSHVYWYRQLPEEGLKFMVYLQKENIIDESGMPKERFSAEFPKEGPSILRIQQVVRGDSAAYFCASSPRTGEDEQYFGPGTRLTVT.

This chain uses TRBV28 with TRBJ2-1; a weak D match, TRBD2 (6 bases). V was shortened by 6 bases and J by 10 bases, with 19 bases between the two germline ends. CDR3 length: 14 residues. Germline CDR1 is MDHEN and CDR2 is SYDVKM. The CDR3 nucleotides read TGTGCCAGCAGCCCAGGACTCGCTCGGGGGGAGCAGTTCTTC. This translates into CASSPGLARGEQFF.

This rearrangement joins TRBV6-5 to TRBJ2-2; no firm D call. The germline V gene encodes CDR1 MNHEY and CDR2 SVGAGI. This CDR3 has 14 residues. V was pared by 5 bases and J by 3 bases, with 10 bases between. This chain's CDR3 is CASSLNGDTGELFF. CDR3 DNA sequence: TGTGCCAGCAGTCTCAATGGGGACACCGGGGAGCTGTTTTTT.

The chain employs TRBV10-1 and TRBJ2-5, with TRBD2 as a possible D gene (6 bases). The CDR3 consists of 14 residues. V gave up 6 bases and J gave up 2 bases, with 13 bases separating them. Germline assignment: CDR1 WNHNN and CDR2 SYGVQD (reference sequence). In DNA form, the CDR3 reads TGCGCCAGCAGCGGCGGGGTAACTCAAGAGACCCAGTACTTC. Residues: CASSGGVTQETQYF.

This clone was observed once. V usage is TRBV5-1 and J usage is TRBJ2-7, with 10 bases lining up with TRBD2. J gave up 5 bases and V 2 bases, and 4 bases lay outside the gene matches. This CDR3 is 14 amino acids long. CDR1 and CDR2 (germline): SGHRS, YFSETQ. CDR3 loop: CASSLTSGTHEQYF. The CDR3 DNA is TGCGCCAGCAGCTTAACTAGCGGGACCCACGAGCAGTACTTC.

This clone was seen once. The identical CDR3 is also encoded by other nucleotide sequences in the sample. The chain uses TRBV5-6 and TRBJ2-7, with D perhaps TRBD1 (5 bases). V dropped 0 bases and J dropped 0 bases, with 7 bases sitting between them. CDR1 is SGHDT, CDR2 YYEEEE, per germline. CDR3 length: 14 residues. CDR3 sequence: CASSLGQPSYEQYF. The CDR3 DNA is TGTGCCAGCAGCTTGGGACAGCCCTCCTACGAGCAGTACTTC. Drawing the rest from reference TRBV5-6 and TRBJ2-7, the complete variable domain is DAGVTQSPTHLIKTRGQQVTLRCSPKSGHDTVSWYQQALGQGPQFIFQYYEEEERQRGNFPDRFSGHQFPNYSSELNVNALLLGDSALYLCASSLGQPSYEQYFGPGTRLTVT.

The chain joins TRBV7-9 to TRBJ2-5; D call uncertain. The J call may be mistaken, given a closer DNA end match to TRBJ2-7. The CDR3 spans 11 residues. Germline-derived CDR1 and CDR2 are SEHNR and FQNEAQ (reference sequence). Here the CDR3 DNA reads TGTGCCAGCAGCGGTTTCGACGAGCAGTACTTC. Translated: CASSGFDEQYF.

The sample holds one count of this clone. J is TRBJ2-7 and V is TRBV7-8; tentatively, D is TRBD1 (5 bases). Trimming took off 2 bases at V and 1 base at J, with 12 bases between the two ends. This CDR3 is built from 15 residues. Germline CDR1 is SGHVS and CDR2 is FQNEAQ. For the CDR3, the DNA is TGTGCCAGCAGCTTACCTCGGACACGGTCCTACGAGCAGTACTTC. As protein: CASSLPRTRSYEQYF.

This rearrangement joins TRBV29-1 to TRBJ2-7, with TRBD2 matching over 12 bases. Germline CDR1 reads SQVTM; CDR2 reads ANQGSEA. With V trimmed by 0 bases and J by 6 bases, 9 bases remained unmatched. The CDR3 runs 16 residues. CDR3 nucleotides: TGCAGCGTTGAAGATCGCCGACTAGCGGGAGCATCCGAGCAGTACTTC. Protein: CSVEDRRLAGASEQYF.

This clone was seen just once. The chain joins TRBV6-5 to TRBJ2-2; 7 bases line up with TRBD1. The CDR3 runs 14 residues. The ends lost 5 bases at V and 7 bases at J; junction bases unmatched: 7. Per the germline V gene, CDR1 is MNHEY and CDR2 is SVGAGI. CDR3 DNA: TGTGCCAGCAGTCAGGAACAGGGGTACGGGGAGCTGTTTTTT. Protein product: CASSQEQGYGELFF.

This chain joins TRBV7-2 and TRBJ1-2, with D unclear. This CDR3 spans 14 amino acids. The ends were cut back, 1 base at V and 2 bases at J, with 8 bases in the middle. The germline gives CDR1 SGHTA, CDR2 FQGNSA. CDR3: CASSLDQPNYGYTF. CDR3 in DNA: TGTGCCAGCAGCTTAGACCAGCCCAACTATGGCTACACCTTC.

The chain couples TRBV23-1 to TRBJ2-3; D might be TRBD1 (5 bases). TRBV23-1 is annotated as an ORF whose role is uncertain. Trimming cost V 0 bases and J 2 bases, with 12 bases left between them. The CDR3 loop spans 16 amino acids. CDR3 nucleotide sequence: TGCGCCAGCAGTCAATCGAAGGGGTTGCCCACAGATACGCAGTATTTT. This encodes CASSQSKGLPTDTQYF.

The V call is TRBV5-1, the J call TRBJ2-7; D call uncertain. The CDR3 extends over 11 amino acids. V lost 2 bases, J lost 5 bases, and 5 bases lay in between. The V gene's germline CDR1 is SGHRS and CDR2 YFSETQ. The CDR3 is CASSLMNEQYF. CDR3 in DNA: TGCGCCAGCAGCTTAATGAACGAGCAGTACTTC.

This chain joins TRBV9 and TRBJ2-3; 14 bases map to TRBD2. CDR3 length equals 17 residues. Unmatched junction bases numbered 12, after V lost 4 bases and J lost 8 bases. The germline gives CDR1 SGDLS, CDR2 YYNGEE. This chain's CDR3 is CASSKSGTGTSGSTQYF. The CDR3 DNA is TGTGCCAGCAGCAAATCGGGAACCGGGACTAGCGGGAGTACGCAGTATTTT.

The chain joins TRBV11-1 to TRBJ2-7; perhaps TRBD2 as D (6 bases). Trimming stripped 5 bases from V and 5 bases from J, with 13 bases between. Germline V gives CDR1 SGHAT, CDR2 FQDESV (reference sequence). The CDR3 has 13 amino acids. CDR3 residues: CASSALASHEQYF. DNA for the CDR3: TGTGCCAGCAGCGCACTAGCTTCCCACGAGCAGTACTTC. Supplemented by reference TRBV11-1 and TRBJ2-7, the full variable domain reads EAEVAQSPRYKITEKSQAVAFWCDPISGHATLYWYRQILGQGPELLVQFQDESVVDDSQLPKDRFSAERLKGVDSTLKIQPAELGDSAMYLCASSALASHEQYFGPGTRLTVT.

This chain uses TRBV7-2 with TRBJ2-1; D remains ambiguous. In germline, CDR1 is SGHTA, CDR2 FQGNSA. CDR3 length: 15 amino acids. Trimming pared 1 base from V and 1 base from J, leaving 8 bases between. As DNA, the CDR3 is TGTGCCAGCAGCTTAGACGCACTGTCCTACAATGAGCAGTTCTTC. Translated, it gives CASSLDALSYNEQFF.

The chain recombines TRBV7-8 with TRBJ2-7; no firm D call. The germline V gene encodes CDR1 SGHVS and CDR2 FQNEAQ. Trimming took 1 base from V and 7 from J, leaving 11 bases between them. This CDR3 region has 13 residues. The CDR3 sequence is CASSLGFTSEQYF. CDR3 DNA sequence: TGTGCCAGCAGCTTAGGTTTTACATCTGAGCAGTACTTC.